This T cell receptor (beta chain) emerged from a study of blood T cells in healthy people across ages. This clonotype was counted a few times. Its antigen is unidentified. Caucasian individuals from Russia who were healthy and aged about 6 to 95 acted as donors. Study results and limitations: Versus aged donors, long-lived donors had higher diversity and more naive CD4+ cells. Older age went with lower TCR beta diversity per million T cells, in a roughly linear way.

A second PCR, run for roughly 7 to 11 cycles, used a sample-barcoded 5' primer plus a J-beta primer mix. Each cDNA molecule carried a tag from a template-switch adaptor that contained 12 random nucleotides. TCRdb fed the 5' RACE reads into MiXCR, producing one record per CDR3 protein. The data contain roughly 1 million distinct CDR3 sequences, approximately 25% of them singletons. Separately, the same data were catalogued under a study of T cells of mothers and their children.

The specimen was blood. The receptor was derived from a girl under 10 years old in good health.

CDR3 sequence reads: CASSQTQSHEQFF. DNA of the CDR3: TGTGCCAGCAGCCAAACCCAGTCCCATGAGCAGTTCTTC. V is TRBV4-2 and J is TRBJ2-5; D not resolved. Judging by the DNA end, TRBJ2-1 fits better; the J call may be wrong. Germline V gene lookup returns CDR1 LGHNA and CDR2 YNFKEQ. The CDR3 length is 13 residues.